This T cell receptor (beta chain) was profiled in a study of blood T cell repertoires in COVID-19. The V and J ends lost 3 bases and 7 bases, in that order; junction bases with no gene match: 7. Germline V lookup: CDR1 MGHDK, CDR2 SYGVNS. The CDR3 sequence is 15 residues long. Measured with immunoSEQ multiplex PCR; TCRdb has only the in-frame clones, and not every one. The repertoire holds fewer than 300,000 clones, over 75% seen once, with less than 15% in the top ten. This TCR was sampled from a human donor in a cohort sampled during active COVID-19. This chain links TRBV25-1 with TRBJ2-1; 9 bases line up with TRBD2. The sequencing sample was made of peripheral blood. The CDR3 spells CASSEFSGRLNEQFF. The CDR3 DNA is TGTGCCAGCAGTGAGTTTAGCGGGAGACTAAATGAGCAGTTCTTC.